One and the same sample provided the 15 T cell receptor beta chains below, sequenced in a study of CD8 T cells in ankylosing spondylitis. Findings and limits, study-wide: A TCR beta motif of fewer than ten highly homologous variants seemed to mark ankylosing spondylitis blood.

The antigens these receptors bind are not known. MiXCR, run by TCRdb on the 5' RACE reads, gives a single entry per CDR3 protein. The table records about 800,000 distinct CDR3 sequences, about 12% of them present only once. What was sequenced was blood, either unsorted or a sorted T cell fraction (not recorded which). These receptors originate from a male donor with ankylosing spondylitis.

The chain joins TRBV28 to TRBJ2-1; no reliable D call. The germline gives CDR1 MDHEN, CDR2 SYDVKM. This CDR3 has 12 residues. V shed 5 bases and J shed 9 bases, with 11 bases lying between them. The CDR3 DNA reads TGTGCCAGCAGTGCACACGGTGGTGAGCAGTTCTTC. It encodes CASSAHGGEQFF. The full variable domain, completed using reference TRBV28 and TRBJ2-1, is DVKVTQSSRYLVKRTGEKVFLECVQDMDHENMFWYRQDPGLGLRLIYFSYDVKMKEKGDIPEGYSVSREKKERFSLILESASTNQTSMYLCASSAHGGEQFFGPGTRLTVL.

V usage is TRBV11-1 and J usage is TRBJ2-1; no definite D call. This CDR3 has 13 amino acids. Per germline, CDR1 SGHAT and CDR2 FQDESV (reference sequence). V dropped 5 bases and J dropped 5 bases, with 10 bases sitting between them. CDR3 amino acids: CASSPGFHNEQFF. The CDR3 coding sequence is TGTGCCAGCAGCCCGGGTTTCCACAATGAGCAGTTCTTC.

This clonotype has at least ten counts. The rearrangement links TRBV29-1 to TRBJ1-1; possible D gene TRBD1, 5 bases. This CDR3 is built from 13 residues. Trimming took 5 bases from V and 6 from J, leaving 16 bases between them. Germline CDR1 reads SQVTM; CDR2 reads ANQGSEA. This CDR3 is CSVFPLEGSEAFF. The CDR3, as DNA: TGCAGCGTTTTCCCCCTAGAGGGGTCTGAAGCTTTCTTT.

V gene TRBV6-1 combines with J gene TRBJ2-7; the match to TRBD2 covers 12 bases. Germline-derived CDR1 and CDR2 are MNHNS and SASEGT. The V segment lost 6 bases and the J segment 5 bases; nucleotides outside the gene matches: 5. The CDR3 runs to 14 residues. CDR3 coding DNA: TGTGCCAGCAGCCTCCTAGCGGGAGGGGACGAGCAGTACTTC. Translation gives CASSLLAGGDEQYF.

V and J are TRBV9 and TRBJ2-7; the D call may be TRBD1 or TRBD2 (5 bases each). Germline CDR1 and CDR2: SGDLS and YYNGEE. Trimming took 3 bases from V and 3 from J, leaving 16 bases between them. The CDR3 is 15 residues long. The CDR3 nucleotides are TGTGCCAGCAGCGCTCACAGGACTTTCGGCTACGAGCAGTACTTC. Amino acid sequence: CASSAHRTFGYEQYF.

This clonotype was detected only a few times. V usage is TRBV20-1 and J usage is TRBJ1-2; TRBD1 aligns across 8 bases. Trimming took 3 bases from V and 4 from J; bases not matched to a gene: 10. CDR1 and CDR2 from the germline V gene are DFQATT and SNEGSKA (reference sequence). There are 15 residues in the CDR3. The CDR3 region is CSASPYDRGSYGYTF. For the CDR3, the DNA is TGCAGTGCTAGCCCCTATGACAGGGGAAGCTATGGCTACACCTTC.

The chain's CDR3 is CASSLRAGKSYEQYF. The CDR3 nucleotides read TGCGCCAGCAGCTTGAGGGCAGGGAAGTCCTACGAGCAGTACTTC. The chain is built from TRBV5-1 and TRBJ2-7, with a possible D match to TRBD1 (5 bases). Trimming cost V 1 base and J 1 base, with 12 bases left between them. This CDR3 is built from 15 residues. In germline, CDR1 is SGHRS, CDR2 YFSETQ.

This clonotype was seen ten or more times. The chain links TRBV20-1 to TRBJ1-5; TRBD1 is a possible D gene (6 bases). Looked up from germline, CDR1 is DFQATT and CDR2 is SNEGSKA (reference sequence). V was cut by 1 base and J by 0 bases, with 13 bases left in between. The CDR3 runs to 16 residues. In DNA, the CDR3 is TGCAGTGCTAGAGCGCTACAGGGAAATAGCAATCAGCCCCAGCATTTT. Its protein product is CSARALQGNSNQPQHF.

This clonotype appeared a few times. V gene TRBV20-1 combines with J gene TRBJ2-5; weak D call: TRBD1 (5 bases). The length of the CDR3 is 14 residues. Germline CDR1 DFQATT, CDR2 SNEGSKA (reference sequence). V was pared by 6 bases and J by 1 base, with 15 bases between. The CDR3 reads CSAPKTALQETQYF. CDR3 sequence (DNA): TGCAGTGCGCCGAAGACAGCTCTCCAAGAGACCCAGTACTTC.

In this sample, this clonotype turned up many times. The rearrangement joins TRBV29-1 to TRBJ1-2, with 9 positions matching TRBD1. V dropped 7 bases and J dropped 8; count of bases not matched to a gene: 11. The CDR3 totals 13 residues. Germline loops: CDR1 SQVTM, CDR2 ANQGSEA. The CDR3 region has the DNA TGCAGCGCCTCGGGACAGGGAAAGAGGGGCTACACCTTC. Protein: CSASGQGKRGYTF. The full variable domain, with the rest looked up from reference TRBV29-1 and TRBJ1-2, is SAVISQKPSRDICQRGTSLTIQCQVDSQVTMMFWYRQQPGQSLTLIATANQGSEATYESGFVIDKFPISRPNLTFSTLTVSNMSPEDSSIYLCSASGQGKRGYTFGSGTRLTVV.

This clonotype has a handful of counts. The rearrangement joins TRBV20-1 to TRBJ2-3; maybe TRBD2 (6 bases). This CDR3 spans 14 amino acids. The V end lost 6 bases, the J end lost 6 bases, and 19 bases lay between the germline ends. Germline V gene sequence: CDR1 DFQATT, CDR2 SNEGSKA (reference sequence). DNA of the CDR3: TGCAGTGCCTCCAGGACGGGAGAGGTCGATACGCAGTATTTT. Protein: CSASRTGEVDTQYF.

This clonotype was seen a few times. The chain carries TRBV20-1 and TRBJ2-1, with TRBD2 identical over 12 bases. J was trimmed by 7 bases and V by 5 bases; bases with no gene match: 6. This CDR3 spans 14 amino acids. Germline V CDR1 and CDR2: DFQATT, SNEGSKA (reference sequence). The CDR3 spells CSASSGRVGNEQFF. CDR3 DNA sequence: TGCAGTGCTTCTAGCGGGAGGGTTGGGAATGAGCAGTTCTTC.

The chain uses TRBV27 and TRBJ2-1; TRBD2 might be the D (6 bases). Trimming left V 1 base short and J 4 bases short, with 14 bases between. The CDR3 consists of 16 residues. Germline assignment: CDR1 MNHEY and CDR2 SMNVEV (reference sequence). The CDR3 DNA is TGTGCCAGCAGTTTATTAGGAGGGCCGGCGTACAATGAGCAGTTCTTC. This encodes CASSLLGGPAYNEQFF.

This chain uses TRBV20-1 with TRBJ2-1, with a tentative D call TRBD2 (5 bases). The ends were cut back, 3 bases at V and 9 bases at J, with 24 bases in the middle. The germline V gene encodes CDR1 DFQATT and CDR2 SNEGSKA (reference sequence). The CDR3 is 16 residues long. The CDR3: CSASRSLASRVGEQFF. DNA for the CDR3: TGCAGTGCTAGTAGGTCGCTGGCTAGCCGGGTGGGTGAGCAGTTCTTC.

This clonotype appeared many times. The rearrangement uses TRBV20-1 and TRBJ2-1, with 10 bases lining up with TRBD2. V trimming: 1 base; J trimming: 1 base; junction bases outside the gene matches: 4. The germline gives CDR1 DFQATT, CDR2 SNEGSKA (reference sequence). The CDR3 is 16 amino acids. CDR3 DNA: TGCAGTGCTAGAGTTCGGACTAGCGGTTCCTACAATGAGCAGTTCTTC. Protein product: CSARVRTSGSYNEQFF.